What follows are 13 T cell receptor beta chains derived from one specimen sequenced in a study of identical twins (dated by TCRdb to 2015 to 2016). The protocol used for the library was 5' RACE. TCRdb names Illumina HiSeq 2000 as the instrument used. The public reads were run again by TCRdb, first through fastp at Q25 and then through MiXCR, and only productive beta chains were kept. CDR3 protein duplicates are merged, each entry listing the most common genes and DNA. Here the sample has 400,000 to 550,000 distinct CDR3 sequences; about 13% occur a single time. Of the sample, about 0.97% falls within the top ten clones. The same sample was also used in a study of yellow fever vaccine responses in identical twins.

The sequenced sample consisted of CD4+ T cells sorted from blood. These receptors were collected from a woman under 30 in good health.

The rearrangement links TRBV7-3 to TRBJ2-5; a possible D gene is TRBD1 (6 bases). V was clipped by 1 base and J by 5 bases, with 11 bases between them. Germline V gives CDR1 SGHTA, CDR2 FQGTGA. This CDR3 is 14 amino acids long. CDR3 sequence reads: CASSLRGTSETQYF. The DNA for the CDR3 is TGTGCCAGCAGCTTAAGGGGGACATCGGAGACCCAGTACTTC.

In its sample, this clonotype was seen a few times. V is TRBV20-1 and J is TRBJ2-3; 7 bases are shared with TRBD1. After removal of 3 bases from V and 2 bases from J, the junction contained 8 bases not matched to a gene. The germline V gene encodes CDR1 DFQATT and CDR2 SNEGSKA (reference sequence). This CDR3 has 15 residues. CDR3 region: CSARKPGQNTDTQYF. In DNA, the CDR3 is TGCAGTGCTAGGAAACCGGGACAGAACACAGATACGCAGTATTTT.

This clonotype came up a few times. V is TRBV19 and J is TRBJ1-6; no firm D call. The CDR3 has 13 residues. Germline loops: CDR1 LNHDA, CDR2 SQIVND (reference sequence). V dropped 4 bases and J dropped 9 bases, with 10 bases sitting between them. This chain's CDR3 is CASSKAFGSPLHF. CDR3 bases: TGTGCCAGTAGTAAGGCGTTTGGTTCACCCCTCCACTTT.

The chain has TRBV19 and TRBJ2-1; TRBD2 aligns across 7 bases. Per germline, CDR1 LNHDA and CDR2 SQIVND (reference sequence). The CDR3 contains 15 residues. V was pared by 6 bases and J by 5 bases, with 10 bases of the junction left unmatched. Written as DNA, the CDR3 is TGTGCCAGTAGCTCCGGGACTACTATCAACAATGAGCAGTTCTTC. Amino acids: CASSSGTTINNEQFF.

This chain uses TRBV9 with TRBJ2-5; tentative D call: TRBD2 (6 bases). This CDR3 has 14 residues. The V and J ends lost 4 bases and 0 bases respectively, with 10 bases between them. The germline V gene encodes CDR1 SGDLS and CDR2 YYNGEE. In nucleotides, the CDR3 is TGTGCCAGCAGCCCCCGGGACTACCAAGAGACCCAGTACTTC. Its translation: CASSPRDYQETQYF.

As DNA, the CDR3 is TGTGCCAGCAGCTTAGACGATACCAGGGTGGGGCAGTATTTT. Translating gives CASSLDDTRVGQYF. V and J are TRBV7-2 and TRBJ2-3; perhaps TRBD1 as D (5 bases). This CDR3 contains 14 residues. Between the trimmed V and J ends, which lost 1 base and 11 bases, there was a span of 16 bases. Per the germline V gene, CDR1 is SGHTA and CDR2 is FQGNSA.

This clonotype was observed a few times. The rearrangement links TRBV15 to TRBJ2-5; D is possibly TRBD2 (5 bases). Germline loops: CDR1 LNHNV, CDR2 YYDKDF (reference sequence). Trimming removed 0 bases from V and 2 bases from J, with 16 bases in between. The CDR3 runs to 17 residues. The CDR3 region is CATSRDFKGPGQETQYF. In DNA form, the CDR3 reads TGTGCCACCAGCAGAGATTTTAAAGGTCCGGGACAAGAGACCCAGTACTTC.

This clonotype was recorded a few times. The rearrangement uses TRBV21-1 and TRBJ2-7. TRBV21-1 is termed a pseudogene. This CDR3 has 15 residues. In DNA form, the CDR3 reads TGTGCCAGCAGCTCTAAAGGGTTGACCTTTTACGAGCAGTACTTC. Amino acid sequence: CASSSKGLTFYEQYF.

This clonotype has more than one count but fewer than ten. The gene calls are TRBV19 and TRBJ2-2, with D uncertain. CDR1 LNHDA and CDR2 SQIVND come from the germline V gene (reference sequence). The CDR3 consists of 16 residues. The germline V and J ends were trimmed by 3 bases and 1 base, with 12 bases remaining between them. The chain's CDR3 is CASSIVRTVNTGELFF. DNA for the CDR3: TGTGCCAGTAGTATCGTCCGGACGGTGAACACCGGGGAGCTGTTTTTT.

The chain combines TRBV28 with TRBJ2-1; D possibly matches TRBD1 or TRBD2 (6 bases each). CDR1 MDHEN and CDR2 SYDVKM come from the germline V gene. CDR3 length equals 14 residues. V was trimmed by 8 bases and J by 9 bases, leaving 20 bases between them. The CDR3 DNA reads TGTGCCAGCGCACCCACTACACAGGGAGGTGAGCAGTTCTTC. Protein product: CASAPTTQGGEQFF.

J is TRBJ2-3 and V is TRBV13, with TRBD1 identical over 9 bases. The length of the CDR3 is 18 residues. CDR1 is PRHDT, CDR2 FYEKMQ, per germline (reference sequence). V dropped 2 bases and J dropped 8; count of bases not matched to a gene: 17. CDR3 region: CASSLYATDRGLQATQYF. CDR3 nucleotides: TGTGCCAGCAGCTTATACGCGACGGACAGGGGACTTCAGGCTACGCAGTATTTT.

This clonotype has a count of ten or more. The CDR3 region has the DNA TGTGCCAGCAGCTTTAAAGGCGGGGGGCCGGATACGCAGTATTTT. It is translated as CASSFKGGGPDTQYF. The rearrangement links TRBV7-9 to TRBJ2-3, with 8 bases fitting TRBD2. This CDR3 has 15 residues. The ends lost 3 bases at V and 6 bases at J; junction bases unmatched: 8. In germline, CDR1 is SEHNR, CDR2 FQNEAQ (reference sequence).

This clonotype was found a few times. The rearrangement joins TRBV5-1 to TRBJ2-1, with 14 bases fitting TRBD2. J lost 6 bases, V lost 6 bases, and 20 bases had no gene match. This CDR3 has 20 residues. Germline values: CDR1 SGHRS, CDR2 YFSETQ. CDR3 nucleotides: TGCGCCAGCAAAATCCCTAGGAAAGGGACTAGCGGGAGTAAAGGCAATGAGCAGTTCTTC. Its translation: CASKIPRKGTSGSKGNEQFF.